Shown below are 30 T cell receptor beta chains from a single sample sequenced in a study of blood T cell repertoires in COVID-19. Sequencing used immunoSEQ multiplex PCR; TCRdb keeps in-frame clones, though not all of them. The sample shows roughly 230,000 clones, around 83% of them seen only once. Source material: peripheral blood. The receptor source for this set is a man in his forties with active or convalescent COVID-19.

The V gene is TRBV6-5, the J gene TRBJ1-2; D remains unclear. The CDR3 spans 14 residues. The germline V gene encodes CDR1 MNHEY and CDR2 SVGAGI. V was trimmed by 5 bases and J by 6 bases, leaving 16 bases between them. DNA for the CDR3: TGTGCCAGCAGTCCCCTTCAGCGGGCGAATGGCTACACCTTC. Translated: CASSPLQRANGYTF.

A few counts support this clone. The chain has TRBV24-1 and TRBJ2-7; TRBD2 agrees at 7 bases. The CDR3 is 15 amino acids. V lost 4 bases, J lost 2 bases, and 7 bases stayed unmatched. Germline CDR1 and CDR2: KGHDR and SFDVKD. The CDR3 region has the DNA TGTGCCACCAGTGACCCCGGGACTAATACCTACGAGCAGTACTTC. Protein sequence: CATSDPGTNTYEQYF.

This rearrangement joins TRBV30 to TRBJ1-6; D is unclear. Germline CDR1 GTSNPN, CDR2 SVGIG (reference sequence). V lost 0 bases and J lost 8, with 8 bases in between. This CDR3 is built from 13 residues. DNA for the CDR3: TGTGCCTGGAGTGTACATGGAGATTCACCCCTCCACTTT. Its protein is CAWSVHGDSPLHF.

The rearrangement links TRBV29-1 to TRBJ2-5, with TRBD1 identical over 8 bases. The CDR3 extends over 14 amino acids. With V trimmed by 3 bases and J by 7 bases, 10 bases remained unmatched. Looked up from germline, CDR1 is SQVTM and CDR2 is ANQGSEA. CDR3 region: CSVDKGQAGGTQYF. The CDR3 DNA is TGCAGCGTTGACAAGGGACAGGCAGGAGGGACCCAGTACTTC.

The rearrangement links TRBV28 to TRBJ1-2; TRBD1 agrees at 8 bases. Germline V CDR1 and CDR2: MDHEN, SYDVKM. There are 15 residues in the CDR3. Germline trimming cut 5 bases from V and 7 bases from J; bases unmatched to any gene: 12. The CDR3 DNA is TGTGCCAGCAGTCTCACGGACAGGGTGGGGGGTGGCTACACCTTC. Protein product: CASSLTDRVGGGYTF.

The V gene is TRBV7-8, the J gene TRBJ2-7; D is unresolved. Trimming left V 5 bases short and J 1 base short, with 15 bases between. CDR3 size: 15 residues. Germline V gene sequence: CDR1 SGHVS, CDR2 FQNEAQ. CDR3 amino acids: CASSPPGLSSYEQYF. The CDR3 region has the DNA TGTGCCAGCAGCCCCCCTGGGCTGTCATCCTACGAGCAGTACTTC.

This chain connects TRBV2 to TRBJ1-2; D unclear. The CDR3 has 14 residues. Trimming took off 3 bases at V and 0 bases at J, with 8 bases between the two ends. Germline V gene data show CDR1 as SNHLY and CDR2 as FYNNEI. CDR3 amino acids: CASSDRIANYGYTF. CDR3 sequence (DNA): TGTGCCAGCAGTGATAGAATAGCTAACTATGGCTACACCTTC.

The chain combines TRBV29-1 with TRBJ2-2; D gene uncertain. Germline CDR1 SQVTM, CDR2 ANQGSEA. V lost 3 bases to trimming and J lost 1 base, with 3 bases between them. The CDR3 runs 12 residues. The CDR3 DNA reads as TGCAGCGTTGAGAGGAACACCGGGGAGCTGTTTTTT. It translates to CSVERNTGELFF.

The V gene is TRBV4-1, the J gene TRBJ1-6; the match to TRBD1 covers 7 bases. The CDR3 contains 15 residues. Germline-derived CDR1 and CDR2 are MGHRA and YSYEKL. Losses at the gene ends were 4 bases for V and 8 bases for J; bases not matched to a gene: 8. CDR3 region: CASSLLGQGDSPLHF. The CDR3 nucleotides are TGCGCCAGCAGCCTCCTCGGGCAGGGGGATTCACCCCTCCACTTT.

V is TRBV7-3 and J is TRBJ1-2; D may be TRBD1 (6 bases). The germline V and J ends were trimmed by 5 bases and 6 bases, with 16 bases remaining between them. Germline-derived CDR1 and CDR2 are SGHTA and FQGTGA. This CDR3 contains 14 residues. The CDR3 spells CASSLVVQGHGYTF. The CDR3, as DNA: TGTGCCAGCAGCCTAGTAGTACAGGGCCATGGCTACACCTTC.

The chain links TRBV7-9 to TRBJ2-3, with a tentative D call TRBD1 (6 bases). This CDR3 contains 17 residues. Trimming stripped 1 base from V and 3 bases from J, with 17 bases between. The germline V gene has CDR1 SEHNR and CDR2 FQNEAQ (reference sequence). This CDR3 reads CASSLGWLDSSTDTQYF. Written as DNA, the CDR3 is TGTGCCAGCAGCTTAGGGTGGCTGGACAGTTCAACAGATACGCAGTATTTT.

The chain carries TRBV6-5 and TRBJ1-1; D is ambiguous. The germline V gene encodes CDR1 MNHEY and CDR2 SVGAGI. V lost 2 bases to trimming and J lost 2 bases, with 9 bases between them. This CDR3 spans 14 amino acids. In DNA, the CDR3 is TGTGCCAGCAGTTACCAGGAGGTTAACACTGAAGCTTTCTTT. Translating it yields CASSYQEVNTEAFF.

The chain recombines TRBV21-1 with TRBJ2-5; TRBD1 is taken as the D call from the table, unchecked against the DNA. TRBV21-1 is flagged as a pseudogene. The CDR3 extends over 17 amino acids. CDR3 bases: TGTGCCAGCAGCAAAGTCTGGGGCAGGGGGCACCAAGAGACCCAGTACTTC. Translating it yields CASSKVWGRGHQETQYF.

This clone was recorded only once. The rearrangement links TRBV3-1 (or the pseudogene TRBV3-2) to TRBJ2-3, with D maybe TRBD2 (6 bases). The V end lost 8 bases, the J end lost 0 bases, and 12 bases lay between the germline ends. Germline loops: CDR1 LGHDT, CDR2 YNNKEL (reference sequence). The CDR3 runs 14 residues. The CDR3 protein is CASGLTSSTDTQYF. DNA for the CDR3: TGTGCCAGCGGACTAACTTCTAGCACAGATACGCAGTATTTT.

The chain combines TRBV28 with TRBJ1-1; 7 nucleotides match TRBD1. J gave up 11 bases and V 6 bases, and 9 bases lay outside the gene matches. CDR3 size: 12 residues. Germline-derived CDR1 and CDR2 are MDHEN and SYDVKM. As DNA, the CDR3 is TGTGCCAGCAGGACAGGGACGCGACAGGCTTTCTTT. It is translated as CASRTGTRQAFF. The variable domain in full, completed from reference TRBV28 and TRBJ1-1, reads DVKVTQSSRYLVKRTGEKVFLECVQDMDHENMFWYRQDPGLGLRLIYFSYDVKMKEKGDIPEGYSVSREKKERFSLILESASTNQTSMYLCASRTGTRQAFFGQGTRLTVV.

This chain links TRBV27 with TRBJ2-3; D may be TRBD1 (6 bases). V dropped 3 bases and J dropped 6 bases, with 10 bases sitting between them. This CDR3 spans 13 amino acids. The germline V gene encodes CDR1 MNHEY and CDR2 SMNVEV (reference sequence). The CDR3 DNA is TGTGCCAGCAGTTTTTTGGGGGCTGATACGCAGTATTTT. It is translated as CASSFLGADTQYF.

The rearrangement links TRBV6-5 to TRBJ1-5; 8 nucleotides agree with TRBD1. Unmatched junction bases numbered 6, after V lost 5 bases and J lost 3 bases. The CDR3 has 15 residues. Looked up from germline, CDR1 is MNHEY and CDR2 is SVGAGI. CDR3 amino acids: CASSPDRGNNQPQHF. CDR3 nucleotides: TGTGCCAGCAGTCCCGACAGGGGAAACAATCAGCCCCAGCATTTT.

The rearrangement links TRBV2 to TRBJ1-1; D is possibly TRBD1 (6 bases). The V gene's germline CDR1 is SNHLY and CDR2 FYNNEI. The CDR3 has 14 amino acids. Between the trimmed V and J ends, which lost 1 base and 6 bases, there was a span of 12 bases. The CDR3 coding sequence is TGTGCCAGCAGTGAAGTAGGGGGAGGGTCTGAAGCTTTCTTT. Translating gives CASSEVGGGSEAFF.

In regard to this clone: Other DNA variants within this sample encode the same CDR3. The rearrangement uses TRBV25-1 and TRBJ2-1, with TRBD1 matching 8 bases. This CDR3 region has 14 residues. Germline V CDR1 and CDR2: MGHDK, SYGVNS. V gave up 4 bases and J gave up 3 bases; unmatched junction bases: 2. CDR3 coding DNA: TGTGCCAGCAGTGGAGACAGGGGCTACAATGAGCAGTTCTTC. Translating it yields CASSGDRGYNEQFF.

The J gene is TRBJ1-4, the V gene TRBV7-9; the D is unclear. Looked up from germline, CDR1 is SEHNR and CDR2 is FQNEAQ (reference sequence). Trimming stripped 5 bases from V and 6 bases from J, with 10 bases between. There are 13 residues in the CDR3. The DNA of the CDR3 is TGTGCCAGCAGCAGGCGGGAGTATGAAAAACTGTTTTTT. This translates into CASSRREYEKLFF.

This clone was observed once. This chain joins TRBV27 and TRBJ2-7, with 12 bases identical to TRBD2. V was clipped by 3 bases and J by 7 bases; unmatched bases: 7. Germline-derived CDR1 and CDR2 are MNHEY and SMNVEV (reference sequence). The CDR3 sequence is 15 residues long. In DNA form, the CDR3 reads TGTGCCAGCAGTTTTCGGGCTAGCGGGAGGGGTGAGCAGTACTTC. Residues: CASSFRASGRGEQYF.

The rearrangement uses TRBV9 and TRBJ2-3, with 7 bases fitting TRBD2. The CDR3 covers 12 residues. V was pared by 4 bases and J by 12 bases, with 8 bases of the junction left unmatched. Germline V CDR1 and CDR2: SGDLS, YYNGEE. CDR3 sequence: CASSHPGGHQYF. The DNA of the CDR3 is TGTGCCAGCAGCCATCCGGGGGGTCATCAGTATTTT.

This rearrangement joins TRBV4-2 to TRBJ1-4, with D unresolved. The CDR3 is made up of 15 amino acids. Germline V CDR1 and CDR2: LGHNA, YNFKEQ. Trimming cost V 0 bases and J 3 bases, with 8 bases left between them. CDR3 sequence reads: CASSQERASNEKLFF. DNA for the CDR3: TGTGCCAGCAGCCAAGAACGAGCCTCTAATGAAAAACTGTTTTTT.

The chain carries TRBV7-2 and TRBJ2-7; D may be TRBD2 (5 bases). The CDR3 extends over 14 amino acids. Trimming took off 2 bases at V and 2 bases at J, with 10 bases between the two ends. Germline V gene sequence: CDR1 SGHTA, CDR2 FQGNSA. CDR3 loop: CASSLSLATYEQYF. CDR3 DNA sequence: TGTGCCAGCAGCTTAAGTCTAGCCACCTACGAGCAGTACTTC.

This chain links TRBV4-2 with TRBJ1-5; 7 bases map to TRBD1. V lost 4 bases and J lost 2; bases outside the gene matches: 2. The CDR3 covers 14 residues. In germline, CDR1 is LGHNA, CDR2 YNFKEQ. In nucleotides, the CDR3 is TGTGCCAGCAGCCGAGGGACAGGCAATCAGCCCCAGCATTTT. Translating it yields CASSRGTGNQPQHF.

V usage is TRBV15 and J usage is TRBJ2-5, with 10 bases fitting TRBD2. The CDR3 is 15 amino acids. The V and J ends lost 6 bases and 4 bases, in that order; junction bases with no gene match: 8. Germline loops: CDR1 LNHNV, CDR2 YYDKDF (reference sequence). The CDR3 loop is CATRGSSGGRETQYF. CDR3 DNA sequence: TGTGCCACCAGAGGGTCTAGCGGGGGAAGAGAGACCCAGTACTTC.

The gene calls are TRBV27 and TRBJ2-7; tentative D call: TRBD2 (6 bases). Trimming took off 5 bases at V and 2 bases at J, with 19 bases between the two ends. This CDR3 comprises 16 residues. Germline CDR1 is MNHEY and CDR2 is SMNVEV (reference sequence). CDR3 in amino acids: CASSGPTSSSPYEQYF. The CDR3 region has the DNA TGTGCCAGCAGTGGGCCTACTAGCAGTTCTCCCTACGAGCAGTACTTC.

The chain employs TRBV2 and TRBJ1-2; TRBD1 is a possible D gene (5 bases). The CDR3 is 14 residues long. V gave up 2 bases and J gave up 8 bases, with 15 bases separating them. The V gene's germline CDR1 is SNHLY and CDR2 FYNNEI. The CDR3 loop reads CASSEIAGEGGYTF. For the CDR3, the DNA is TGTGCCAGCAGTGAAATTGCGGGGGAGGGAGGCTACACCTTC.

This chain joins TRBV7-9 and TRBJ1-4; D ambiguous. The length of the CDR3 is 15 residues. Germline CDR1 and CDR2: SEHNR and FQNEAQ (reference sequence). Trimming removed 7 bases from V and 4 bases from J, with 16 bases in between. The CDR3, as DNA: TGTGCCAGCACCCCCGGAAACAGTCGTAATGAAAAACTGTTTTTT. Translation gives CASTPGNSRNEKLFF.

V and J are TRBV2 and TRBJ1-2, with D tentatively TRBD1 (6 bases). Trimming stripped 2 bases from V and 0 bases from J, with 10 bases between. This CDR3 contains 15 residues. Per germline, CDR1 SNHLY and CDR2 FYNNEI. The CDR3 nucleotides are TGTGCCAGCAGTGAAACAGGGTTTACTAACTATGGCTACACCTTC. Residues: CASSETGFTNYGYTF.